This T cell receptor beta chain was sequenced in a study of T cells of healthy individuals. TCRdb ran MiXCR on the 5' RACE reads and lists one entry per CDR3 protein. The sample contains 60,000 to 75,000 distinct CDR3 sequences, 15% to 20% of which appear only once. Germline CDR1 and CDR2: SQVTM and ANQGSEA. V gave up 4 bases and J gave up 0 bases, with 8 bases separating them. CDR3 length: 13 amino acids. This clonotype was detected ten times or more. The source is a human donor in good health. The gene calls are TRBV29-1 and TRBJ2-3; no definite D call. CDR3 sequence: CSVGSPSTDTQYF. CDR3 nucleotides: TGCAGCGTTGGTAGCCCTAGCACAGATACGCAGTATTTT.